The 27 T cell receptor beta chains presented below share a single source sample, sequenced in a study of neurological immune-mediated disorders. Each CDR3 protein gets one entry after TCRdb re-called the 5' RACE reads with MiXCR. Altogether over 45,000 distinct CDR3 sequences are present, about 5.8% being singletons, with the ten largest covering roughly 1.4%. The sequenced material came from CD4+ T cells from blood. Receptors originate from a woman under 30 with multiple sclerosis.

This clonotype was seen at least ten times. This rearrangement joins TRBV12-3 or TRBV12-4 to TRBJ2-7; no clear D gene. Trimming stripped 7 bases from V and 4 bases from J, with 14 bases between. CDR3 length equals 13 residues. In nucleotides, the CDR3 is TGTGCCAGCATCAGAACTGAGCGATACGAGCAGTACGTC. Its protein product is CASIRTERYEQYV.

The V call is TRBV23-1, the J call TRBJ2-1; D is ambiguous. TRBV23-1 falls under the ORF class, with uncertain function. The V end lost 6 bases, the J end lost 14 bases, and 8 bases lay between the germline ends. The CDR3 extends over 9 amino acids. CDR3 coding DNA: TGCGCCAGCAGCCTACTGGAGTTCTTC. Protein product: CASSLLEFF.

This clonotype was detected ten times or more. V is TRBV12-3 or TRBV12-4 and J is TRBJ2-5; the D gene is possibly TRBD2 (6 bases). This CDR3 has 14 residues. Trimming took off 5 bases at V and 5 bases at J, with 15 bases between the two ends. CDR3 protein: CASSPGGGWETQYF. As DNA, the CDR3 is TGTGCCAGCAGTCCCGGTGGAGGGTGGGAGACCCAGTACTTC.

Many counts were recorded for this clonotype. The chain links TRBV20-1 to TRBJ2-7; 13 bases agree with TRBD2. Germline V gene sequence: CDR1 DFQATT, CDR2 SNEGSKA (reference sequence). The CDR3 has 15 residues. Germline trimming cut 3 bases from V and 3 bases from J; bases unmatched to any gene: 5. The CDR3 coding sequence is TGCAGTGCTAGTCTAGGACTAGCGGGAGACTACGAGCAGTACGTC. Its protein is CSASLGLAGDYEQYV.

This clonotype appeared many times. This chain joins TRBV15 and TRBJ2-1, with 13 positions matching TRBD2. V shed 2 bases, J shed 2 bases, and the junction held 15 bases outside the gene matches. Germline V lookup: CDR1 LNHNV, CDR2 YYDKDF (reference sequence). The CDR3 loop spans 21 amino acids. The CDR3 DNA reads TGTGCCACCAGCAGAACCCAACCGGGACTAGCGGGGTTGGGGGCCTACAATGAGCAGTTCTTC. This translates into CATSRTQPGLAGLGAYNEQFF.

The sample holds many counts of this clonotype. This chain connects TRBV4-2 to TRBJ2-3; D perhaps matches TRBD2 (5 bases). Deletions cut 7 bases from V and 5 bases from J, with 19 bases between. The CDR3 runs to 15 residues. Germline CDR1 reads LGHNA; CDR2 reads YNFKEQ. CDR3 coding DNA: TGTGCCAGCACTCCGGACTTCCTCGCCGGAGATACGCAGTATTTT. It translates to CASTPDFLAGDTQYF.

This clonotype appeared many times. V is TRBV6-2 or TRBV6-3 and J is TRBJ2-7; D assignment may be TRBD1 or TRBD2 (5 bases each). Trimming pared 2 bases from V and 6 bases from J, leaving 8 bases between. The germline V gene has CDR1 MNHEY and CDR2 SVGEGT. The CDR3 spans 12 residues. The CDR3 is CASSYERGEQYV. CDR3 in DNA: TGTGCCAGCAGTTACGAGAGGGGCGAGCAGTACGTC.

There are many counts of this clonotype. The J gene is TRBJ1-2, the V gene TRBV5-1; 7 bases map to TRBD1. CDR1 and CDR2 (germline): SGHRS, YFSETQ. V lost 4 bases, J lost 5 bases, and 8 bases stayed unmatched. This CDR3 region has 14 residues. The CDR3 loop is CASSLSGTDYGYTF. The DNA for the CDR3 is TGCGCCAGCAGCCTCTCCGGGACAGATTATGGCTACACCTTC.

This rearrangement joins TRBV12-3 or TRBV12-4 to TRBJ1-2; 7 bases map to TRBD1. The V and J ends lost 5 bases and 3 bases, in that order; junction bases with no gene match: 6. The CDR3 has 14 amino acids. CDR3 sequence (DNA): TGTGCCAGCAGTGCCGGGGACAGCTACTATGGCTACACCTTC. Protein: CASSAGDSYYGYTF.

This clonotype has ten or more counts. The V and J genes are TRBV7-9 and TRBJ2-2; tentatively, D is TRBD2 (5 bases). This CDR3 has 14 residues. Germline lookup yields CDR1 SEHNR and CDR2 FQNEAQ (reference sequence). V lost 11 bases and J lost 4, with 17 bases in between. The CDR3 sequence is CAGGILAGTGELFF. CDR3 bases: TGTGCCGGAGGAATCCTAGCAGGCACCGGGGAGCTGTTTTTT. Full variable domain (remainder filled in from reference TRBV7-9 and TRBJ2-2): DTGVSQNPRHKITKRGQNVTFRCDPISEHNRLYWYRQTLGQGPEFLTYFQNEAQLEKSRLLSDRFSAERPKGSFSTLEIQRTEQGDSAMYLCAGGILAGTGELFFGEGSRLTVL.

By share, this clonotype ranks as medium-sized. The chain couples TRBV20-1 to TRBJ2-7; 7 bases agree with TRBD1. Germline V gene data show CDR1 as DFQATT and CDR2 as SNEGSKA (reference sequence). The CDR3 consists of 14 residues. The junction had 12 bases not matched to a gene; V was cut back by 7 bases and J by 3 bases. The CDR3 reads CSVGTDNFNYEQYF. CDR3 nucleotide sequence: TGCAGTGTAGGGACAGATAACTTCAACTACGAGCAGTACTTC.

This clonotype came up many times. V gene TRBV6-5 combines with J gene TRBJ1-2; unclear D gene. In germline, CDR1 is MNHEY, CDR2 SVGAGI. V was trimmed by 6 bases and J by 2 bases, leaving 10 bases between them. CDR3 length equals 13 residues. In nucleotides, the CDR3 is TGTGCCAGCAGCTACACGAGGAACTATGGCTACACCTTC. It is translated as CASSYTRNYGYTF.

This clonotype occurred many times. The CDR3 reads CASSLRQGYQPQHF. The CDR3 bases are TGTGCCAGCAGCCTAAGACAGGGGTATCAGCCCCAGCATTTT. This rearrangement joins TRBV5-5 to TRBJ1-5; TRBD1 matches at 8 bases. CDR1 SGHKS and CDR2 YYEKEE come from the germline V gene (reference sequence). The CDR3 extends over 14 amino acids. The V and J ends lost 4 bases and 5 bases, in that order; junction bases with no gene match: 5.

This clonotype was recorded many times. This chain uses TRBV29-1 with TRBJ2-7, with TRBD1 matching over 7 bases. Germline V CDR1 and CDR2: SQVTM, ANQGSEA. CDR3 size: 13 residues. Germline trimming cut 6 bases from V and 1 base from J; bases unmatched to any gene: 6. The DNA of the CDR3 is TGCAGCGTAGCGACAGGGCCTTCCTACGAGCAGTACTTC. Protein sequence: CSVATGPSYEQYF.

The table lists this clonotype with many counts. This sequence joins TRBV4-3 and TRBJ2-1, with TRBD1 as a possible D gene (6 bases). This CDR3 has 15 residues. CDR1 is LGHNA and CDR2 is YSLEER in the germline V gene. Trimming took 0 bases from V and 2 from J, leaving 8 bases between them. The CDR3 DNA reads TGCGCCAGCAGCCAAGAGGGACAAGCCTACAATGAGCAGTTCTTC. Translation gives CASSQEGQAYNEQFF.

CDR3 DNA: TGTGCCAGCAGCTATCTGGGACCTATTTCTGGAAACACCATATATTTT. The encoded protein is CASSYLGPISGNTIYF. The genes are TRBV11-3 and TRBJ1-3, with D tentatively TRBD1 (5 bases). The CDR3 runs 16 residues. V was pared by 4 bases and J by 1 base, with 14 bases between. Germline V gene sequence: CDR1 SGHNT, CDR2 YENEEA. Full variable domain (remainder filled in from reference TRBV11-3 and TRBJ1-3): EAGVVQSPRYKIIEKKQPVAFWCNPISGHNTLYWYLQNLGQGPELLIRYENEEAVDDSQLPKDRFSAERLKGVDSTLKIQPAELGDSAVYLCASSYLGPISGNTIYFGEGSWLTVV.

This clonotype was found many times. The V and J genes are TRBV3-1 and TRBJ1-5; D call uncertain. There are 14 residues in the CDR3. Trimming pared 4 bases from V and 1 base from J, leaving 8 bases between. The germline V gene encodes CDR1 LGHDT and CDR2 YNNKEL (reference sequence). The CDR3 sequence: CASSLGRSNQPQHF. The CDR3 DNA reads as TGTGCCAGCAGCCTTGGACGGAGCAATCAGCCCCAGCATTTT.

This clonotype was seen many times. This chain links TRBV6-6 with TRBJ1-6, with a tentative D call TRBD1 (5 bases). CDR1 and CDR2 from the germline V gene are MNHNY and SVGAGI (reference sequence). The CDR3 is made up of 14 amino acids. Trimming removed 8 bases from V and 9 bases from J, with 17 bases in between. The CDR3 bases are TGTGCCAGCCTTTTTCGTCAGGGCGGTTCACCCCTCCACTTT. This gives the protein CASLFRQGGSPLHF.

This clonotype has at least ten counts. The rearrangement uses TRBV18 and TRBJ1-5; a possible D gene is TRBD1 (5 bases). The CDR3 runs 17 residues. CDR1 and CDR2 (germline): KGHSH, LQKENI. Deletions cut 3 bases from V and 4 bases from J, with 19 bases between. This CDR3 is CASSPRHSPKGNQPQHF. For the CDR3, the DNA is TGTGCCAGCTCACCGAGACATTCTCCGAAGGGGAATCAGCCCCAGCATTTT.

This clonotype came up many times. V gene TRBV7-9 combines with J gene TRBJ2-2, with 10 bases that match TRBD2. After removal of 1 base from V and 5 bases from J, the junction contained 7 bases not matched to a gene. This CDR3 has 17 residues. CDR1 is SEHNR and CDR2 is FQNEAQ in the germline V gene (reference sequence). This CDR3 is CASSLVLAGVGTGELFF. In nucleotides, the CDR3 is TGTGCCAGCAGCTTAGTCCTAGCGGGAGTTGGTACCGGGGAGCTGTTTTTT.

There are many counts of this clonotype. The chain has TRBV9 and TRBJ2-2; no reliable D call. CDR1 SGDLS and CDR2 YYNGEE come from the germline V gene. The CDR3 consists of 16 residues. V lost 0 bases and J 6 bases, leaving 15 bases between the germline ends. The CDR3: CASSVEVGRASGELFF. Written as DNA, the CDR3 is TGTGCCAGCAGCGTAGAGGTGGGAAGAGCCTCCGGGGAGCTGTTTTTT.

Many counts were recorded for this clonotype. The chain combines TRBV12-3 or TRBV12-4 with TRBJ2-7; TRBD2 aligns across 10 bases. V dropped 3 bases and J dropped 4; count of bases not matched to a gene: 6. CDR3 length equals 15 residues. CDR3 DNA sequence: TGTGCCAGCAGTTTCCAGCGGGGGGGGACATACGAGCAGTACTTC. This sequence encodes CASSFQRGGTYEQYF.

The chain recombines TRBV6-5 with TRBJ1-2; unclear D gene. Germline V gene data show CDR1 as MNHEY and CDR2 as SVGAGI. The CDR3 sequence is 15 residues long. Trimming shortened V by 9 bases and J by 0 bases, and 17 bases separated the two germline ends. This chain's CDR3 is CASSFGGDSNYGYTF. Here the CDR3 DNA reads TGTGCCAGTTCGTTCGGCGGGGATTCTAACTATGGCTACACCTTC.

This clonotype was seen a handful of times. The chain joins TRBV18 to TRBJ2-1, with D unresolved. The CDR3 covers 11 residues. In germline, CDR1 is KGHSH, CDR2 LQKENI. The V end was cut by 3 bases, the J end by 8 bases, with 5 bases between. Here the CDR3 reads CASSPSHEQFF. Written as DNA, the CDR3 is TGTGCCAGCTCACCTTCCCATGAGCAGTTCTTC.

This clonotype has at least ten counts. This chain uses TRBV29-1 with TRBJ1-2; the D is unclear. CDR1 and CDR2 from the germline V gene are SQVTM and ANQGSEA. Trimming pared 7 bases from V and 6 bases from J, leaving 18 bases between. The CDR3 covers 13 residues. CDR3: CSAKDRTVDGYTF. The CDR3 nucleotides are TGCAGCGCGAAGGACCGCACGGTTGATGGCTACACCTTC.

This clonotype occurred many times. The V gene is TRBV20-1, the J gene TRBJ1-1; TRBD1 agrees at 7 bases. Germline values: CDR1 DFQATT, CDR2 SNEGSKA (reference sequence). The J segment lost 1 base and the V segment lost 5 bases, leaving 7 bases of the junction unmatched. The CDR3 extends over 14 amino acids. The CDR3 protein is CSAVPGQQNTEAFF. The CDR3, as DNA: TGCAGTGCTGTACCGGGACAGCAGAACACTGAAGCTTTCTTT.

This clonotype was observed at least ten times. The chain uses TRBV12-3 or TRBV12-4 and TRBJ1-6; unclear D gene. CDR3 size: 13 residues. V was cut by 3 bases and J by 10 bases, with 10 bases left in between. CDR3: CASSLISGSPLHF. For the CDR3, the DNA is TGTGCCAGCAGTTTGATTTCTGGGTCACCCCTCCACTTT.